This section outlines one T cell receptor beta chain sequence together with its context. The target antigen is unknown. The data were obtained in a study of cytotoxic CD8 clonotypes in ibrutinib-treated CLL. Study findings and constraints: Baseline clonality, above age-matched healthy donor levels, tracked circulating CD8+ T-cell counts.

Libraries were prepared by immunoSEQ multiplex PCR; TCRdb keeps only in-frame clonotypes and omits some of them. Of around 91,000 clones in the sample, around 83% are singletons; the top ten hold 5% to 6%. CDR1 is SGHTA, CDR2 FQGNSA, per germline. The CDR3 sequence is 13 residues long. The V and J ends lost 5 bases and 7 bases, in that order; junction bases with no gene match: 5. This rearrangement joins TRBV7-2 to TRBJ2-5, with 9 nucleotides matching TRBD1. The source was PBMCs, collected before ibrutinib treatment. The receptor's source is a human donor with chronic lymphocytic leukemia. CDR3 region: CASSTGGLGTQYF. In nucleotides, the CDR3 is TGTGCCAGCAGCACAGGGGGCTTGGGGACCCAGTACTTC.